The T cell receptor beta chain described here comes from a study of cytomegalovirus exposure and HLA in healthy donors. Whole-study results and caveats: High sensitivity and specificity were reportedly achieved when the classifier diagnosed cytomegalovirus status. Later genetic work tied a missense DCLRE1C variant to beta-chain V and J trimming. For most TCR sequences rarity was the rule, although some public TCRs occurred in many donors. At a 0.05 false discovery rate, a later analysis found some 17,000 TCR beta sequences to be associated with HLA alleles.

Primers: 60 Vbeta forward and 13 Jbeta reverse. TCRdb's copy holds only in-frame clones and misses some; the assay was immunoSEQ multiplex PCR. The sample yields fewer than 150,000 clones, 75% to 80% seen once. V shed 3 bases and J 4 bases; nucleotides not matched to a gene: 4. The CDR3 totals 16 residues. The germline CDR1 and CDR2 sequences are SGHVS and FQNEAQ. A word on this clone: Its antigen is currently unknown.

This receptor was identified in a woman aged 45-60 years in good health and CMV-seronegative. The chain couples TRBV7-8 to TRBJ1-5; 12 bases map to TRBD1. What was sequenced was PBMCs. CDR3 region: CASSLGQGARNQPQHF. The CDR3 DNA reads TGTGCCAGCAGCTTGGGACAGGGGGCGCGGAATCAGCCCCAGCATTTT.